This TCR beta chain is drawn from a study of beta chain features in type 1 diabetes. Study outcomes and limitations: The study found moderately but significantly shorter TCRB CDR3s in all four CD4+ subsets of Type 1 diabetes patients. Researchers reported that naive, central memory and Treg TCRB repertoires appeared more similar in patients than in healthy donors. Fewer insertions but more deletions were seen at VDJ junctions in type 1 diabetes patients.

This clone has a handful of counts. Its antigen remains unknown. This CDR3 is built from 13 residues. V was clipped by 1 base and J by 2 bases, with 5 bases between them. The V gene's germline CDR1 is SNHLY and CDR2 FYNNEI. Of the isolated RNA, all was reverse transcribed, and so the sequenced material was expressed TCRB transcripts. This table comes from immunoSEQ multiplex PCR, and its TCRdb copy is limited to in-frame clones, with some not included. The sample includes about 350,000 clones, about 18% of them seen just once. By way of CD45RO/CCR7/CD25/CD127/CD95/CD27, the CD4+ regulatory, stem cell-like memory, central memory and naive cells were sorted.

The source material was naive CD4+ T cells from blood. The chain couples TRBV2 to TRBJ1-1; no reliable D call. The TCR comes from a woman aged 18-29 years in good health. The CDR3, as DNA: TGTGCCAGCAGTGAAGACAGTAACACTGAAGCTTTCTTT. This codes for CASSEDSNTEAFF.